This T cell receptor beta chain was profiled in a study of monozygotic twins with inflammatory bowel disease. General observations from the study: Telling different T cell subtypes apart from each other was not possible. No repertoire similarity difference was seen between concordant and discordant twins; power was possibly limited.

Germline V CDR1 and CDR2: SGHRS, YFSETQ. CDR3 length equals 15 residues. cDNA for TCRalpha and TCRbeta was amplified by nested PCRs of roughly 15 then 8 to 10 cycles. From the 5' RACE reads, TCRdb lists one entry per CDR3 protein and no DNA. The sample table sets out around 40,000 distinct CDR3 sequences. Points on this clonotype: Its antigen remains unidentified.

The specimen sequenced was blood. This chain connects TRBV5-1 to TRBJ2-1; the TCRdb call, TRBD2, lacks DNA for checking. The TCR was taken from a human donor with ulcerative colitis or Crohn's disease, or a healthy co-twin of an affected twin (not recorded which). CDR3 protein: CASSLEGLSTNEQFF.